The 27 T cell receptor beta chains given below trace back to one sample, sequenced in a study of T cell responses to AZD1222 COVID-19 vaccine. This table comes from immunoSEQ multiplex PCR, and its TCRdb copy is limited to in-frame clones, with some not included. The data contain roughly 150,000 clones, over 90% of them singletons. The sample in question was peripheral blood, obtained on day 0 of AZD1222 vaccination. The source is an adult in good health.

The chain carries TRBV3-1 (or the pseudogene TRBV3-2) and TRBJ2-5, with a tentative D call TRBD1 (5 bases). With 4 bases removed from V and 3 bases from J, the gap between germline ends came to 9 bases. The CDR3 runs to 13 residues. Germline V gene data show CDR1 as LGHDT and CDR2 as YNNKEL (reference sequence). The CDR3 DNA follows: TGTGCCAGCAGCCCGCAGACAGAAGAGACCCAGTACTTC. It yields the protein CASSPQTEETQYF.

V and J are TRBV19 and TRBJ2-2; 14 nucleotides match TRBD2. Germline lookup yields CDR1 LNHDA and CDR2 SQIVND (reference sequence). The CDR3 loop spans 15 amino acids. V was clipped by 6 bases and J by 7 bases; unmatched bases: 4. DNA of the CDR3: TGTGCCAGTAGGACTAGCGGGAGGGCCAGCGGGGAGCTGTTTTTT. Amino acid sequence: CASRTSGRASGELFF.

The chain carries TRBV6-5 and TRBJ2-1, with 10 bases fitting TRBD1. The CDR3 runs 15 residues. Germline V gene lookup returns CDR1 MNHEY and CDR2 SVGAGI. The V gene end was trimmed by 6 bases and the J gene end by 9 bases; junction bases not matched to a gene: 11. This chain's CDR3 is CASSQTGTGVSEQFF. The CDR3 nucleotides read TGTGCCAGCAGCCAGACCGGGACAGGGGTGAGTGAGCAGTTCTTC.

The chain recombines TRBV5-1 with TRBJ2-3; D remains ambiguous. With 1 base removed from V and 3 bases from J, the gap between germline ends came to 9 bases. Germline values: CDR1 SGHRS, CDR2 YFSETQ. This CDR3 has 14 residues. The CDR3 spells CASSLFGRTDTQYF. The CDR3 DNA reads as TGCGCCAGCAGCTTGTTCGGCAGAACAGATACGCAGTATTTT.

This clone was recorded once. V gene TRBV5-1 combines with J gene TRBJ1-1, with D hard to call. Germline V gives CDR1 SGHRS, CDR2 YFSETQ. The V and J ends lost 4 bases and 1 base respectively, with 8 bases between them. CDR3 size: 13 residues. The CDR3 region is CASSGQSNTEAFF. Written as DNA, the CDR3 is TGCGCCAGCAGCGGGCAGTCGAACACTGAAGCTTTCTTT.

This clone appeared a single time. The V call is TRBV11-2, the J call TRBJ2-7, with D unresolved. Between the trimmed V and J ends, which lost 2 bases and 3 bases, there was a span of 5 bases. Germline V lookup: CDR1 SGHAT, CDR2 FQNNGV. The CDR3 runs 12 residues. CDR3 amino acids: CASSLNSYEQYF. The CDR3 region has the DNA TGTGCCAGCAGCTTAAATAGCTACGAGCAGTACTTC.

This rearrangement joins TRBV2 to TRBJ2-3, with a possible D match to TRBD2 (6 bases). CDR3 length: 14 residues. The germline V gene has CDR1 SNHLY and CDR2 FYNNEI. Trimming left V 8 bases short and J 3 bases short, with 15 bases between. This chain's CDR3 is CASLDAGRTDTQYF. As DNA, the CDR3 is TGTGCCAGCCTCGACGCGGGAAGGACAGATACGCAGTATTTT.

The V gene is TRBV7-9, the J gene TRBJ2-3; 8 bases are shared with TRBD1. The CDR3 covers 16 residues. CDR1 SEHNR and CDR2 FQNEAQ come from the germline V gene (reference sequence). Trimming took 5 bases from V and 4 from J; bases not matched to a gene: 11. The CDR3 reads CASSPTYRGIPDTQYF. The DNA of the CDR3 is TGTGCCAGCAGCCCCACCTACAGGGGGATACCAGATACGCAGTATTTT.

The chain recombines TRBV6-6 with TRBJ1-5, with 7 bases fitting TRBD1. V lost 6 bases and J lost 6; bases outside the gene matches: 11. Germline-derived CDR1 and CDR2 are MNHNY and SVGAGI (reference sequence). The CDR3 has 15 amino acids. CDR3 in amino acids: CASSPRGKRGQPQHF. CDR3 bases: TGTGCCAGCAGCCCCAGGGGGAAGCGGGGTCAGCCCCAGCATTTT.

The chain has TRBV9 and TRBJ2-1; D ambiguous. This CDR3 spans 10 amino acids. V dropped 3 bases and J dropped 8 bases, with 3 bases sitting between them. The germline CDR1 and CDR2 sequences are SGDLS and YYNGEE. CDR3: CASSGDEQFF. CDR3 coding DNA: TGTGCCAGCAGCGGAGATGAGCAGTTCTTC.

The V call is TRBV7-9, the J call TRBJ1-3, with a weak D call TRBD1 (6 bases). V was clipped by 7 bases and J by 0 bases, with 13 bases between them. CDR3 length: 15 residues. Germline V gene sequence: CDR1 SEHNR, CDR2 FQNEAQ (reference sequence). CDR3 coding DNA: TGTGCCAGCACCTCTGGACAGAACTCTGGAAACACCATATATTTT. Translating it yields CASTSGQNSGNTIYF.

This chain joins TRBV3-1 (or the pseudogene TRBV3-2) and TRBJ2-2; D is possibly TRBD1 (6 bases). CDR3 length: 15 residues. Trimming left V 5 bases short and J 3 bases short, with 13 bases between. The germline V gene encodes CDR1 LGHDT and CDR2 YNNKEL (reference sequence). Here the CDR3 reads CASSYRVIDTGELFF. In DNA form, the CDR3 reads TGTGCCAGCAGCTACAGGGTTATAGACACCGGGGAGCTGTTTTTT.

This clone was recorded only once. The J gene is TRBJ1-4, the V gene TRBV28; no clear D gene. CDR3 length: 14 amino acids. CDR1 MDHEN and CDR2 SYDVKM come from the germline V gene. The V and J ends lost 3 bases and 1 base respectively, with 6 bases between them. DNA for the CDR3: TGTGCCAGCAGTTTGGTCATAACTAATGAAAAACTGTTTTTT. This encodes CASSLVITNEKLFF.

The chain carries TRBV5-4 and TRBJ1-1, with a possible D match to TRBD1 (5 bases). V was shortened by 2 bases and J by 0 bases, with 8 bases between the two germline ends. This CDR3 comprises 14 residues. CDR1 and CDR2 from the germline V gene are SGHNT and YYREEE (reference sequence). The CDR3 sequence is CASSFRGMNTEAFF. CDR3 DNA: TGTGCCAGCAGCTTTAGGGGTATGAACACTGAAGCTTTCTTT.

V and J are TRBV24-1 and TRBJ2-2, with 14 bases fitting TRBD2. Germline loops: CDR1 KGHDR, CDR2 SFDVKD. Germline trimming cut 4 bases from V and 6 bases from J; bases unmatched to any gene: 15. The CDR3 spans 20 residues. As DNA, the CDR3 is TGTGCCACCAGTGACCCCTCCGGGACTAGCGGGAGTGAGGGTGCCGGGGAGCTGTTTTTT. Protein product: CATSDPSGTSGSEGAGELFF.

V usage is TRBV11-2 and J usage is TRBJ2-2, with TRBD1 identical over 7 bases. The CDR3 totals 16 residues. V was pared by 4 bases and J by 4 bases, with 9 bases of the junction left unmatched. Germline-derived CDR1 and CDR2 are SGHAT and FQNNGV. The DNA of the CDR3 is TGTGCCAGCAGCTCCGTGGGGACAGTACTCACCGGGGAGCTGTTTTTT. This sequence encodes CASSSVGTVLTGELFF.

J is TRBJ2-1 and V is TRBV19; 9 bases are shared with TRBD1. With 7 bases clipped from V and 10 bases from J, the junction kept 17 bases outside the gene matches. Germline loops: CDR1 LNHDA, CDR2 SQIVND (reference sequence). The CDR3 spans 16 residues. The CDR3 DNA is TGTGCCAGTACCTATGCCCCCGGACAGGGGATTCGGGAGCAGTTCTTC. This translates into CASTYAPGQGIREQFF.

The DNA for the CDR3 is TGTGCCAGCAGCTTGGGACTAGCGGGAAATGAGCAGTTCTTC. It codes for CASSLGLAGNEQFF. V is TRBV5-6 and J is TRBJ2-1, with 11 bases that match TRBD2. CDR1 SGHDT and CDR2 YYEEEE come from the germline V gene. Trimming cost V 0 bases and J 7 bases; bases outside gene matches: 0. This CDR3 region has 14 residues.

The chain is built from TRBV3-1 (or the pseudogene TRBV3-2) and TRBJ1-4; 10 bases map to TRBD1. Germline values: CDR1 LGHDT, CDR2 YNNKEL (reference sequence). Trimming removed 10 bases from V and 5 bases from J; junction bases left unmatched: 4. The CDR3 is 13 amino acids. CDR3 DNA sequence: TGTGCCACTAAGGGACAGGGGAATGAAAAACTGTTTTTT. It encodes CATKGQGNEKLFF.

This chain joins TRBV30 and TRBJ1-2; TRBD1 is a possible D gene (5 bases). The CDR3 has 12 residues. V dropped 0 bases and J dropped 8 bases, with 10 bases sitting between them. Germline CDR1 and CDR2: GTSNPN and SVGIG (reference sequence). In nucleotides, the CDR3 is TGTGCCTGGAGTGTCTTGGGGGGAGGCTACACCTTC. Protein product: CAWSVLGGGYTF.

This sequence joins TRBV9 and TRBJ1-1; D is possibly TRBD1 (5 bases). V was pared by 4 bases and J by 5 bases, with 12 bases between. Germline CDR1 SGDLS, CDR2 YYNGEE. The CDR3 runs 13 residues. The CDR3 sequence is CASSPGGGTEAFF. CDR3 in DNA: TGTGCCAGCAGCCCGGGGGGTGGGACTGAAGCTTTCTTT.

The V call is TRBV12-5, the J call TRBJ2-2; TRBD1 agrees at 9 bases. The germline V gene encodes CDR1 LGHNT and CDR2 FRNRAP. J gave up 7 bases and V 5 bases, and 8 bases lay outside the gene matches. This CDR3 region has 15 residues. CDR3 sequence: CASGVGQGNIGELFF. CDR3 DNA sequence: TGTGCTAGTGGTGTCGGACAGGGGAATATCGGGGAGCTGTTTTTT.

J is TRBJ1-1 and V is TRBV15; tentatively, D is TRBD1 (6 bases). The CDR3 extends over 13 amino acids. CDR1 is LNHNV and CDR2 is YYDKDF in the germline V gene (reference sequence). Deletions cut 3 bases from V and 7 bases from J, with 12 bases between. The CDR3 reads CATSSSGTFEAFF. In nucleotides, the CDR3 is TGTGCCACCAGCAGTTCCGGGACATTTGAAGCTTTCTTT.

The chain couples TRBV20-1 to TRBJ1-2; D remains unclear. CDR1 is DFQATT and CDR2 is SNEGSKA in the germline V gene (reference sequence). V lost 3 bases to trimming and J lost 2 bases, with 7 bases between them. The CDR3 spans 12 residues. As DNA, the CDR3 is TGCAGTGCTAGTGGGGAAAACTATGGCTACACCTTC. This codes for CSASGENYGYTF.

CDR3 sequence (DNA): TGTGCCAGCAGCTTGATAGGGGCCACCTACGAGCAGTACTTC. It specifies CASSLIGATYEQYF. This sequence joins TRBV5-4 and TRBJ2-7; a weak D match, TRBD1 (5 bases). Germline V lookup: CDR1 SGHNT, CDR2 YYREEE (reference sequence). This CDR3 has 14 residues. The germline V and J ends were trimmed by 1 base and 2 bases, with 10 bases remaining between them.

This chain uses TRBV5-8 with TRBJ1-6, with 10 bases aligning to TRBD1. V trimming: 10 bases; J trimming: 9 bases; junction bases outside the gene matches: 13. In germline, CDR1 is SGHTS, CDR2 YDEGEE. The CDR3 covers 15 residues. The CDR3 reads CAWSPRRTGGSPLHF. The DNA for the CDR3 is TGTGCCTGGTCCCCACGAAGGACAGGGGGTTCACCCCTCCACTTT.

J is TRBJ2-6 and V is TRBV11-2; tentatively, D is TRBD2 (5 bases). The germline CDR1 and CDR2 sequences are SGHAT and FQNNGV. The CDR3 consists of 15 residues. V lost 11 bases, J lost 0 bases, and 14 bases lay in between. The CDR3: CAGRGSSSGANVLTF. The CDR3 region has the DNA TGTGCCGGGCGCGGGTCTAGCTCTGGGGCCAACGTCCTGACTTTC. Variable domain in full (rest from reference TRBV11-2 and TRBJ2-6): EAGVAQSPRYKIIEKRQSVAFWCNPISGHATLYWYQQILGQGPKLLIQFQNNGVVDDSQLPKDRFSAERLKGVDSTLKIQPAKLEDSAVYLCAGRGSSSGANVLTFGAGSRLTVL.